These 32 T cell receptor beta chains came from one sample sequenced in a study of T cell responses to AZD1222 COVID-19 vaccine. The method was immunoSEQ multiplex PCR; TCRdb's version includes in-frame clones alone and lacks a portion of them. This table has about 120,000 clones, approximately 92% appearing once. Sequencing used peripheral blood, obtained 28 days after the second dose of the MenACWY control vaccine. The source is an adult who received the MenACWY meningococcal vaccine as a control.

This sequence joins TRBV7-8 and TRBJ2-7, with 10 bases identical to TRBD1. Germline assignment: CDR1 SGHVS and CDR2 FQNEAQ. The CDR3 length is 15 residues. J lost 0 bases, V lost 5 bases, and 4 bases had no gene match. The CDR3, as DNA: TGTGCCAGCAGCCGGACAGGGGGGAACTCCTACGAGCAGTACTTC. It specifies CASSRTGGNSYEQYF. The variable domain in full, completed from reference TRBV7-8 and TRBJ2-7, reads GAGVSQSPRYKVAKRGQDVALRCDPISGHVSLFWYQQALGQGPEFLTYFQNEAQLDKSGLPSDRFFAERPEGSVSTLKIQRTQQEDSAVYLCASSRTGGNSYEQYFGPGTRLTVT.

The V and J genes are TRBV27 and TRBJ2-1; D is possibly TRBD1 or TRBD2 (5 bases each). V lost 3 bases, J lost 0 bases, and 9 bases lay in between. Germline V gene lookup returns CDR1 MNHEY and CDR2 SMNVEV (reference sequence). The CDR3 is 15 residues long. CDR3 DNA: TGTGCCAGCAGTTTTGAGGGGCCCTCCTACAATGAGCAGTTCTTC. It specifies CASSFEGPSYNEQFF.

The CDR3 loop is CASSSPGGTQYF. Written as DNA, the CDR3 is TGTGCCAGCAGCTCCCCCGGGGGGACCCAGTACTTC. The gene calls are TRBV6-5 and TRBJ2-5, with D possibly matching TRBD2 (6 bases). The CDR3 runs to 12 residues. V was cut by 6 bases and J by 7 bases, with 12 bases left in between. Germline V gene data show CDR1 as MNHEY and CDR2 as SVGAGI.

The chain links TRBV7-2 to TRBJ1-2; 8 nucleotides match TRBD1. With 7 bases clipped from V and 8 bases from J, the junction kept 12 bases outside the gene matches. Germline V lookup: CDR1 SGHTA, CDR2 FQGNSA. This CDR3 has 14 amino acids. The CDR3 is CASKLARGLGGYTF. The CDR3 DNA follows: TGTGCCAGCAAGCTAGCCAGGGGGCTCGGCGGCTACACCTTC. Combining the CDR3 with reference TRBV7-2 and TRBJ1-2 gives the whole variable domain GAGVSQSPSNKVTEKGKDVELRCDPISGHTALYWYRQSLGQGLEFLIYFQGNSAPDKSGLPSDRFSAERTGGSVSTLTIQRTQQEDSAVYLCASKLARGLGGYTFGSGTRLTVV.

This clone was recorded only once. The J gene is TRBJ2-7, the V gene TRBV24-1; TRBD2 matches 11 bases. This CDR3 has 13 amino acids. V shed 9 bases, J shed 2 bases, and the junction held 2 bases outside the gene matches. Germline V gives CDR1 KGHDR, CDR2 SFDVKD. This CDR3 is CATGTSGTYEQYF. The CDR3 DNA reads as TGTGCCACCGGGACTAGCGGAACCTACGAGCAGTACTTC.

The chain is built from TRBV30 and TRBJ2-3; TRBD2 matches at 9 bases. CDR1 and CDR2 from the germline V gene are GTSNPN and SVGIG (reference sequence). The CDR3 is 19 amino acids. The V segment lost 4 bases and the J segment 3 bases; nucleotides outside the gene matches: 20. In DNA, the CDR3 is TGTGCCTGGACCCACCCTTTGGGGCTAGCGGGATTGAGAACAGATACGCAGTATTTT. It specifies CAWTHPLGLAGLRTDTQYF. The full variable domain, completed using reference TRBV30 and TRBJ2-3, is SQTIHQWPATLVQPVGSPLSLECTVEGTSNPNLYWYRQAAGRGLQLLFYSVGIGQISSEVPQNLSASRPQDRQFILSSKKLLLSDSGFYLCAWTHPLGLAGLRTDTQYFGPGTRLTVL.

A word on this clone: The same CDR3 can be traced to other DNA sequences in this sample. The rearrangement uses TRBV5-1 and TRBJ2-2, with D uncertain. Trimming took 8 bases from V and 6 from J, leaving 32 bases between them. The CDR3 totals 19 residues. Germline V lookup: CDR1 SGHRS, CDR2 YFSETQ. The CDR3 sequence: CARSIPPSLRKGCAGELFF. CDR3 sequence (DNA): TGCGCCAGATCCATCCCTCCGAGCCTCAGGAAGGGATGCGCCGGGGAGCTGTTTTTT.

This chain uses TRBV2 with TRBJ2-5, with 8 positions matching TRBD2. The length of the CDR3 is 14 residues. The V gene's germline CDR1 is SNHLY and CDR2 FYNNEI. J was trimmed by 3 bases and V by 7 bases; bases with no gene match: 7. The CDR3: CASTRGLEKETQYF. For the CDR3, the DNA is TGTGCCAGCACCCGGGGACTAGAGAAAGAGACCCAGTACTTC.

The chain combines TRBV13 with TRBJ1-3, with D maybe TRBD1 (6 bases). Looked up from germline, CDR1 is PRHDT and CDR2 is FYEKMQ (reference sequence). CDR3 length equals 13 residues. V lost 11 bases and J 0 bases, leaving 11 bases between the germline ends. CDR3 sequence: CAYRQASGNTIYF. As DNA, the CDR3 is TGTGCCTATCGACAGGCCTCTGGAAACACCATATATTTT.

This clone was recorded once. V is TRBV11-2 and J is TRBJ2-1, with unresolved D. The V end lost 0 bases, the J end lost 8 bases, and 11 bases lay between the germline ends. The CDR3 contains 14 residues. Germline assignment: CDR1 SGHAT and CDR2 FQNNGV. The CDR3 DNA reads TGTGCCAGCAGCTTAGAGGCAGTTCGGGATGAGCAGTTCTTC. Translation: CASSLEAVRDEQFF. The whole variable domain, filled in from reference TRBV11-2 and TRBJ2-1, reads EAGVAQSPRYKIIEKRQSVAFWCNPISGHATLYWYQQILGQGPKLLIQFQNNGVVDDSQLPKDRFSAERLKGVDSTLKIQPAKLEDSAVYLCASSLEAVRDEQFFGPGTRLTVL.

With respect to this clone: Other DNA sequences within the sample encode an identical CDR3. The rearrangement joins TRBV6-2 or TRBV6-3 to TRBJ2-7; maybe TRBD1 (5 bases). Trimming took 0 bases from V and 6 from J, leaving 15 bases between them. The CDR3 sequence is 15 residues long. Germline CDR1 and CDR2: MNHEY and SVGEGT. The CDR3 is CASSYSGVGSFEQYV. The CDR3 DNA is TGTGCCAGCAGTTACTCAGGGGTCGGCAGCTTCGAGCAGTACGTC.

The chain combines TRBV2 with TRBJ2-4, with D uncertain. The V gene's germline CDR1 is SNHLY and CDR2 FYNNEI. This CDR3 has 15 amino acids. V lost 6 bases and J 3 bases, leaving 15 bases between the germline ends. The CDR3: CASSDPLADKNIQYF. The CDR3 nucleotides are TGTGCCAGCAGCGACCCTCTCGCGGACAAAAACATTCAGTACTTC.

The genes are TRBV11-1 and TRBJ2-2; 10 bases line up with TRBD1. J was trimmed by 4 bases and V by 1 base; bases with no gene match: 3. CDR1 is SGHAT, CDR2 FQDESV, per germline (reference sequence). The CDR3 is made up of 16 amino acids. CDR3: CASSLDRTGGTGELFF. The DNA of the CDR3 is TGTGCCAGCAGCTTAGACAGGACAGGGGGCACCGGGGAGCTGTTTTTT.

The CDR3 is CSVVANLPIQETQYF. CDR3 DNA: TGCAGCGTTGTTGCCAACCTACCTATCCAAGAGACCCAGTACTTC. The chain uses TRBV29-1 and TRBJ2-5; D not certain. The CDR3 spans 15 residues. CDR1 and CDR2 from the germline V gene are SQVTM and ANQGSEA. V was clipped by 4 bases and J by 1 base, with 16 bases between them.

The genes are TRBV27 and TRBJ2-1; TRBD2 is a possible D gene (6 bases). V was trimmed by 2 bases and J by 10 bases, leaving 9 bases between them. Germline CDR1 MNHEY, CDR2 SMNVEV (reference sequence). The CDR3 is made up of 12 amino acids. CDR3 sequence: CASSLLGGEQFF. CDR3 sequence (DNA): TGTGCCAGCAGTTTACTGGGGGGAGAGCAGTTCTTC.

As regards this clone: A junction end diverges from the germline sequence, so it may reflect a read error. The chain recombines TRBV9 with TRBJ2-1, with TRBD2 matching over 12 bases. CDR3 length equals 19 residues. Looked up from germline, CDR1 is SGDLS and CDR2 is YYNGEE. CDR3 nucleotides: TGTGCCGGCAGCGTAGACCCCAGACTAGCGGGAGCCTTCTACAATGAGCAGTTCTTC. Protein: CAGSVDPRLAGAFYNEQFF.

The chain links TRBV14 to TRBJ2-3, with TRBD1 matching over 9 bases. The V segment lost 5 bases and the J segment 5 bases; nucleotides outside the gene matches: 8. The germline CDR1 and CDR2 sequences are SGHDN and FVKESK. The CDR3 is made up of 15 amino acids. The CDR3 loop is CASSNTGTGRDTQYF. The CDR3 nucleotides are TGTGCCAGCAGCAACACCGGGACAGGGAGAGATACGCAGTATTTT.

The chain is built from TRBV10-3 and TRBJ1-2; D may be TRBD1 (5 bases). Germline V gene sequence: CDR1 ENHRY, CDR2 SYGVKD. Deletions cut 2 bases from V and 2 bases from J, with 18 bases between. The CDR3 is 17 residues long. The CDR3 DNA is TGTGCCATCAGTGAGCCCGGAGCACAGGCGAAAAACTATGGCTACACCTTC. Translation gives CAISEPGAQAKNYGYTF.

The DNA for the CDR3 is TGCGCCAGCAGCCTAAACGGAGGGGGATCCTACGAGCAGTACTTC. This sequence encodes CASSLNGGGSYEQYF. The chain recombines TRBV5-1 with TRBJ2-7, with D perhaps given as TRBD1 or TRBD2 (6 bases each). Germline V lookup: CDR1 SGHRS, CDR2 YFSETQ. CDR3 size: 15 residues. The V end lost 4 bases, the J end lost 1 base, and 15 bases lay between the germline ends.

This rearrangement joins TRBV5-5 to TRBJ2-5; D possibly corresponds to TRBD2 (6 bases). V was shortened by 0 bases and J by 1 base, with 10 bases between the two germline ends. The CDR3 sequence is 15 residues long. Germline CDR1 and CDR2: SGHKS and YYEKEE (reference sequence). CDR3 in amino acids: CASSLGGLSQETQYF. The CDR3, as DNA: TGTGCCAGCAGCTTGGGGGGACTCTCCCAAGAGACCCAGTACTTC.

The chain is built from TRBV2 and TRBJ2-7; TRBD1 matches 9 bases. Germline V gene lookup returns CDR1 SNHLY and CDR2 FYNNEI. V shed 5 bases, J shed 2 bases, and the junction held 7 bases outside the gene matches. This CDR3 comprises 15 residues. CDR3 in amino acids: CASSLGGTGPYEQYV. In DNA, the CDR3 is TGTGCCAGCAGTCTGGGCGGGACAGGGCCCTACGAGCAGTACGTC.

The chain carries TRBV6-1 and TRBJ2-5; TRBD1 matches at 10 bases. CDR1 is MNHNS and CDR2 is SASEGT in the germline V gene. After removal of 2 bases from V and 4 bases from J, the junction contained 4 bases not matched to a gene. This CDR3 is built from 15 residues. The CDR3 nucleotides read TGTGCCAGCAGTGAACGGGGACAGGGGCGAGAGACCCAGTACTTC. Its translation is CASSERGQGRETQYF.

The chain uses TRBV7-2 and TRBJ2-1, with a tentative D call TRBD2 (5 bases). Between the trimmed V and J ends, which lost 5 bases and 0 bases, there was a span of 11 bases. Germline-derived CDR1 and CDR2 are SGHTA and FQGNSA. This CDR3 region has 15 residues. The CDR3 region is CASSGGGSSYNEQFF. The CDR3 region has the DNA TGTGCCAGCAGCGGAGGTGGGAGCTCCTACAATGAGCAGTTCTTC.

The table lists this clone with a count of one. The J gene is TRBJ1-1, the V gene TRBV3-1 (or the pseudogene TRBV3-2); the match to TRBD1 covers 7 bases. CDR1 LGHDT and CDR2 YNNKEL come from the germline V gene (reference sequence). The junction had 2 bases not matched to a gene; V was cut back by 4 bases and J by 0 bases. The CDR3 extends over 14 amino acids. The CDR3 loop reads CASSRGQMNTEAFF. In DNA form, the CDR3 reads TGTGCCAGCAGCCGGGGACAGATGAACACTGAAGCTTTCTTT.

The chain uses TRBV6-5 and TRBJ2-7; 11 bases fit TRBD2. The length of the CDR3 is 15 residues. The ends lost 2 bases at V and 7 bases at J; junction bases unmatched: 7. Germline CDR1 reads MNHEY; CDR2 reads SVGAGI. The CDR3 region is CASSYALAGAGEQYF. The CDR3 DNA is TGTGCCAGCAGTTACGCACTAGCGGGAGCGGGAGAGCAGTACTTC.

The chain recombines TRBV7-8 with TRBJ1-2; TRBD1 might be the D (6 bases). CDR1 is SGHVS, CDR2 FQNEAQ, per germline. This CDR3 comprises 12 residues. The ends were cut back, 1 base at V and 7 bases at J, with 7 bases in the middle. The CDR3 spells CASSLDRAGYTF. CDR3 in DNA: TGTGCCAGCAGCTTAGACAGGGCTGGCTACACCTTC.

The V call is TRBV28, the J call TRBJ1-4; tentative D call: TRBD1 (6 bases). The CDR3 covers 18 residues. Germline V lookup: CDR1 MDHEN, CDR2 SYDVKM. The V end was cut by 6 bases, the J end by 0 bases, with 20 bases between. CDR3 sequence: CASRAFPGTPTTNEKLFF. The CDR3 DNA reads TGTGCCAGCAGAGCGTTTCCCGGGACACCCACAACTAATGAAAAACTGTTTTTT. Combining the CDR3 with reference TRBV28 and TRBJ1-4 gives the whole variable domain DVKVTQSSRYLVKRTGEKVFLECVQDMDHENMFWYRQDPGLGLRLIYFSYDVKMKEKGDIPEGYSVSREKKERFSLILESASTNQTSMYLCASRAFPGTPTTNEKLFFGSGTQLSVL.

The chain couples TRBV18 to TRBJ2-5, with 10 bases identical to TRBD2. This CDR3 region has 15 residues. J gave up 3 bases and V 3 bases, and 4 bases lay outside the gene matches. CDR1 and CDR2 from the germline V gene are KGHSH and LQKENI. CDR3 sequence (DNA): TGTGCCAGCTCACCTGGGACTAGCGAGAAAGAGACCCAGTACTTC. This sequence encodes CASSPGTSEKETQYF.

V gene TRBV19 combines with J gene TRBJ1-4; D remains ambiguous. Germline V gene sequence: CDR1 LNHDA, CDR2 SQIVND (reference sequence). Between the trimmed V and J ends, which lost 2 bases and 8 bases, there was a span of 9 bases. The CDR3 is 13 amino acids. This chain's CDR3 is CASSIFGSEKLFF. The CDR3, as DNA: TGTGCCAGTAGTATATTTGGGAGCGAAAAACTGTTTTTT.

J is TRBJ1-2 and V is TRBV2, with D tentatively TRBD1 (6 bases). From germline, CDR1 is SNHLY and CDR2 FYNNEI. V was cut by 3 bases and J by 6 bases, with 17 bases left in between. The CDR3 is 15 residues long. This chain's CDR3 is CASSELGGADDGYTF. The DNA for the CDR3 is TGTGCCAGCAGTGAGCTGGGGGGCGCAGATGATGGCTACACCTTC.

This chain joins TRBV7-2 and TRBJ2-7; 9 positions agree with TRBD2. The V gene end was trimmed by 3 bases and the J gene end by 4 bases; junction bases not matched to a gene: 13. Germline V gives CDR1 SGHTA, CDR2 FQGNSA. The CDR3 is 17 amino acids. For the CDR3, the DNA is TGTGCCAGCAGCTTTTCGGTGGCGGGAGGGCCGGATTACGAGCAGTACTTC. This codes for CASSFSVAGGPDYEQYF.

The chain links TRBV27 to TRBJ2-2; D not resolved. The germline V and J ends were trimmed by 2 bases and 0 bases, with 4 bases remaining between them. The V gene's germline CDR1 is MNHEY and CDR2 SMNVEV (reference sequence). The CDR3 has 14 residues. CDR3 region: CASSLVSNTGELFF. The CDR3 coding sequence is TGTGCCAGCAGTTTAGTGTCGAACACCGGGGAGCTGTTTTTT.